The 16 T cell receptor beta chains below all came from one sample that was sequenced in a study of blood T cell repertoires in COVID-19 (dated by TCRdb to the early 2020s). Library method: the immunoSEQ multiplex PCR assay. This immuneACCESS table, as held by TCRdb, lists in-frame sequences with V and J called but not all clones. Of the missing ones, under half trace to an unresolved V gene in checked studies; the others have no known cause. The sample includes just under 80,000 clones, with approximately 78% observed a single time. The ten largest clones take up under 45% of the sample. Sample: peripheral blood. The receptors here all came from a woman aged 70 to 79 with acute or convalescent COVID-19.

The CDR3 loop reads CSVANRYSQGAEAFF. The CDR3 nucleotides are TGCAGCGTCGCCAATCGGTATAGCCAAGGGGCTGAAGCTTTCTTT. This chain connects TRBV29-1 to TRBJ1-1, with D maybe TRBD1 (5 bases). The germline CDR1 and CDR2 sequences are SQVTM and ANQGSEA. The V and J ends lost 6 bases and 6 bases respectively, with 23 bases between them. The CDR3 is 15 residues long.

This chain joins TRBV29-1 and TRBJ1-4; TRBD1 is a possible D gene (6 bases). V gave up 6 bases and J gave up 0 bases, with 14 bases separating them. The germline CDR1 and CDR2 sequences are SQVTM and ANQGSEA. This CDR3 contains 15 residues. The CDR3 region is CSVQGREATNEKLFF. The CDR3 DNA reads as TGCAGCGTCCAGGGGCGTGAAGCAACTAATGAAAAACTGTTTTTT.

The CDR3 coding sequence is TGTGCCAGCAGCAACGACGGGAGGGCAGAGGAGACCCAGTACTTC. Translated: CASSNDGRAEETQYF. V gene TRBV7-3 combines with J gene TRBJ2-5, with 8 bases aligning to TRBD2. The J segment lost 5 bases and the V segment lost 5 bases, leaving 10 bases of the junction unmatched. CDR3 size: 15 residues. The germline CDR1 and CDR2 sequences are SGHTA and FQGTGA.

The chain's CDR3 is CAWTLGQVYNEQFF. The DNA for the CDR3 is TGTGCCTGGACCTTGGGACAGGTCTACAATGAGCAGTTCTTC. The J gene is TRBJ2-1, the V gene TRBV30; 8 bases match TRBD1. Germline CDR1 GTSNPN, CDR2 SVGIG (reference sequence). The CDR3 length is 14 residues. The V segment lost 4 bases and the J segment 3 bases; nucleotides outside the gene matches: 5.

The rearrangement links TRBV3-1 (or the pseudogene TRBV3-2) to TRBJ2-1; D gene unclear. Trimming removed 0 bases at V and 9 bases at J, with 6 bases between. The CDR3 is 12 amino acids. Per the germline V gene, CDR1 is LGHDT and CDR2 is YNNKEL (reference sequence). The CDR3 reads CASSQEESEQFF. The CDR3 coding sequence is TGTGCCAGCAGCCAAGAAGAGAGTGAGCAGTTCTTC.

The J gene is TRBJ2-7, the V gene TRBV29-1; tentatively, D is TRBD1 (6 bases). The germline V and J ends were trimmed by 6 bases and 5 bases, with 14 bases remaining between them. Germline CDR1 reads SQVTM; CDR2 reads ANQGSEA. CDR3 length: 12 amino acids. The chain's CDR3 is CSVAAGDNEQYF. For the CDR3, the DNA is TGCAGCGTGGCGGCAGGGGATAACGAGCAGTACTTC.

In its sample, this clone was seen a few times. V gene TRBV6-2 or TRBV6-3 combines with J gene TRBJ1-6; no reliable D call. The V and J ends lost 0 bases and 16 bases respectively, with 10 bases between them. There are 12 residues in the CDR3. Germline V gene data show CDR1 as MNHEY and CDR2 as SVGEGT. The CDR3 DNA sequence: TGTGCCAGCAGTTACTCCTCTCCGGTACTCCACTTT. Its protein is CASSYSSPVLHF.

The V and J genes are TRBV2 and TRBJ1-2; TRBD1 aligns across 7 bases. Germline V lookup: CDR1 SNHLY, CDR2 FYNNEI. With 5 bases clipped from V and 4 bases from J, the junction kept 7 bases outside the gene matches. This CDR3 is built from 14 residues. For the CDR3, the DNA is TGTGCCAGCAGTCCGACAGGGTTGCCCTATGGCTACACCTTC. Translated: CASSPTGLPYGYTF.

The count of this clone is one. J is TRBJ2-1 and V is TRBV4-2; 12 bases map to TRBD1. Germline CDR1 and CDR2: LGHNA and YNFKEQ. The CDR3 has 16 amino acids. After removal of 3 bases from V and 7 bases from J, the junction contained 7 bases not matched to a gene. The CDR3 DNA reads TGTGCCAGCAGCCAGGGGGGACAGGGGGCTAAGAATGAGCAGTTCTTC. It specifies CASSQGGQGAKNEQFF.

This chain uses TRBV24-1 with TRBJ2-1, with TRBD1 as a possible D gene (5 bases). CDR3 size: 11 residues. V lost 4 bases, J lost 8 bases, and 5 bases lay in between. CDR1 KGHDR and CDR2 SFDVKD come from the germline V gene. As DNA, the CDR3 is TGTGCCACCAGTGACAGGGATGAGCAGTTCTTC. Its translation is CATSDRDEQFF.

The chain uses TRBV4-1 and TRBJ2-1; D gene ambiguous. Trimming stripped 4 bases from V and 4 bases from J, with 8 bases between. The germline V gene encodes CDR1 MGHRA and CDR2 YSYEKL. This CDR3 contains 13 residues. In nucleotides, the CDR3 is TGCGCCAGCAGCCCCGACGGGTACAATGAGCAGTTCTTC. Its translation is CASSPDGYNEQFF.

This clone was observed a handful of times. The chain joins TRBV6-5 to TRBJ2-1, with TRBD1 matching over 7 bases. This CDR3 spans 15 amino acids. V shed 6 bases, J shed 5 bases, and the junction held 10 bases outside the gene matches. Per germline, CDR1 MNHEY and CDR2 SVGAGI. The CDR3, as DNA: TGTGCCAGCAGGGACCGGGACAGATGGGACAATGAGCAGTTCTTC. Encoded protein: CASRDRDRWDNEQFF.

This sequence joins TRBV19 and TRBJ1-1; D is unclear. V was cut by 7 bases and J by 4 bases, with 16 bases left in between. Germline CDR1 and CDR2: LNHDA and SQIVND (reference sequence). CDR3 length: 14 residues. The CDR3: CASNPLGLGTEAFF. Here the CDR3 DNA reads TGTGCCAGTAACCCTCTAGGACTGGGCACTGAAGCTTTCTTT.

The chain carries TRBV5-4 and TRBJ1-2, with a tentative D call TRBD1 (6 bases). The germline CDR1 and CDR2 sequences are SGHNT and YYREEE (reference sequence). This CDR3 contains 14 residues. Trimming removed 6 bases from V and 1 base from J, with 13 bases in between. The CDR3 region is CASTNQGYNYGYTF. CDR3 in DNA: TGTGCCAGCACCAATCAGGGGTATAACTATGGCTACACCTTC.

The genes are TRBV10-3 and TRBJ2-1; 12 nucleotides line up with TRBD2. Trimming removed 4 bases from V and 4 bases from J; junction bases left unmatched: 11. This CDR3 is built from 18 residues. Germline V gene sequence: CDR1 ENHRY, CDR2 SYGVKD. The CDR3 bases are TGTGCCATCAGTGCTGGGTTGGCTAGCGGGGGGGGTTACAATGAGCAGTTCTTC. The encoded protein is CAISAGLASGGGYNEQFF.

This chain connects TRBV5-6 to TRBJ2-2; 13 bases agree with TRBD2. The CDR3 runs to 16 residues. Germline trimming cut 5 bases from V and 9 bases from J; bases unmatched to any gene: 10. Germline V lookup: CDR1 SGHDT, CDR2 YYEEEE. The CDR3 DNA reads as TGTGCCAGCAGGAGTGGACTAGCGGGAGAAACCAGGGAGCTGTTTTTT. Amino acids: CASRSGLAGETRELFF.